This T cell receptor (beta chain) came from a study of T cells after yellow fever vaccination. General observations from the study: At around 95% for CD4 and about 87% for CD8, most primary-vaccination clones showed up again after the booster.

This clonotype was observed at least ten times. Its cognate antigen is unknown. 5'RACE template switching produced TCR cDNA carrying a universal primer site and UMIs. TCRdb independently ran MiXCR on the 5' RACE reads; one entry per CDR3 protein. The sample holds more than 90,000 distinct CDR3 sequences, 7% to 8.5% seen once. The CDR3 length is 15 residues. Germline-derived CDR1 and CDR2 are LGHNA and YSLEER. The V end was cut by 1 base, the J end by 5 bases, with 12 bases between. The chain recombines TRBV4-3 with TRBJ1-5; D unclear. This clonotype was obtained from a man between 25 and 39 years old who received the YFV17D yellow fever vaccine. Sequencing used CD8+ T cells sorted from PBMCs, obtained 45 days after the yellow fever booster vaccination. CDR3 in amino acids: CASSQGGGWDQPQHF. The CDR3 nucleotides are TGCGCCAGCAGCCAAGGTGGCGGGTGGGATCAGCCCCAGCATTTT.